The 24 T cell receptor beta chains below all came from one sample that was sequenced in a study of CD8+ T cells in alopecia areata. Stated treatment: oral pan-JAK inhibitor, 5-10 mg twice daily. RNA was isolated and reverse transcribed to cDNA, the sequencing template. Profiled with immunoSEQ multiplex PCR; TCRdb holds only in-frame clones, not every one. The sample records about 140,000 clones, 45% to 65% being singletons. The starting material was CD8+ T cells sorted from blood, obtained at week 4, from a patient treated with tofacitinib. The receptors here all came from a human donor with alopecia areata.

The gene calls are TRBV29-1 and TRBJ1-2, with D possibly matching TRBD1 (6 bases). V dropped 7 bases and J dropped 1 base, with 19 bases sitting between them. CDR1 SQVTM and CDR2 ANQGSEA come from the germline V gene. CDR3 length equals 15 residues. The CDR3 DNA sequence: TGCAGCGAAATATACTTCAGGGGAAGTAACTATGGCTACACCTTC. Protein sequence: CSEIYFRGSNYGYTF.

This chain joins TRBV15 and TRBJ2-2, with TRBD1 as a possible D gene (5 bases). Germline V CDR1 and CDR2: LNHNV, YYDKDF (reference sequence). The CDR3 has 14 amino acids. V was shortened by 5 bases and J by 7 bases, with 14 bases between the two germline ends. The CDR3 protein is CATSVGQGSGELFF. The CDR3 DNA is TGTGCCACCAGCGTGGGGCAGGGCAGCGGGGAGCTGTTTTTT.

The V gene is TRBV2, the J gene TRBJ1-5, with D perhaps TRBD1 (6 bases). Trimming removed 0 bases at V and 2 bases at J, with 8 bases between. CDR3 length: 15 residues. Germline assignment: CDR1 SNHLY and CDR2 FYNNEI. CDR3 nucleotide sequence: TGTGCCAGCAGTGAAGCTCGGACAGGCAATCAGCCCCAGCATTTT. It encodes CASSEARTGNQPQHF. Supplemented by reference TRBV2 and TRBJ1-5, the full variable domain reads EPEVTQTPSHQVTQMGQEVILRCVPISNHLYFYWYRQILGQKVEFLVSFYNNEISEKSEIFDDQFSVERPDGSNFTLKIRSTKLEDSAMYFCASSEARTGNQPQHFGDGTRLSIL.

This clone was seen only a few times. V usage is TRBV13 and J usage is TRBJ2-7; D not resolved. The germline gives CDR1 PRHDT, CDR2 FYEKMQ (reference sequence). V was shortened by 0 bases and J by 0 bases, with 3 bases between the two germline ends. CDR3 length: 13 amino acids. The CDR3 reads CASSLGLSYEQYF. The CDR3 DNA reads TGTGCCAGCAGCTTAGGCCTCTCCTACGAGCAGTACTTC. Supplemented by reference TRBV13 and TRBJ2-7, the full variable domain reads AAGVIQSPRHLIKEKRETATLKCYPIPRHDTVYWYQQGPGQDPQFLISFYEKMQSDKGSIPDRFSAQQFSDYHSELNMSSLELGDSALYFCASSLGLSYEQYFGPGTRLTVT.

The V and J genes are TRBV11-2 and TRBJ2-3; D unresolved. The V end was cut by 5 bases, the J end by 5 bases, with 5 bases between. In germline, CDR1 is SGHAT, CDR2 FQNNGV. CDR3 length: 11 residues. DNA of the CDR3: TGTGCCAGCAGCCCCATAGATACGCAGTATTTT. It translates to CASSPIDTQYF.

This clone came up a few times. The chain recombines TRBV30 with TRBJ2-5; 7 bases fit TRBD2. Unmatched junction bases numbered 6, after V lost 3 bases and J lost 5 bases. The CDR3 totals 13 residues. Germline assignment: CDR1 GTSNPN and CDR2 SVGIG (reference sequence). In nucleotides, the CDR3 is TGTGCCTGGAGGGAGCGGGGCTACGAGACCCAGTACTTC. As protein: CAWRERGYETQYF.

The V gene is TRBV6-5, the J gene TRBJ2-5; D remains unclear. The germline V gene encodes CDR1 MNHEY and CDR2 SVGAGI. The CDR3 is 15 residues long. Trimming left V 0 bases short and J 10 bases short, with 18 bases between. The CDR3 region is CASSYSTHPRGGQYF. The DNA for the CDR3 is TGTGCCAGCAGTTACTCGACGCACCCCCGTGGCGGCCAGTACTTC.

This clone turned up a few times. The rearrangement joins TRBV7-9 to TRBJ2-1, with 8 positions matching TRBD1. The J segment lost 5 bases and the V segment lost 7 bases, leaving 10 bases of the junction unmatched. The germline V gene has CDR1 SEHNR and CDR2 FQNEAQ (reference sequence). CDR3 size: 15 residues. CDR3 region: CASNPFRDRNNEQFF. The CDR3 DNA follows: TGTGCCAGCAACCCCTTTCGGGACAGGAACAATGAGCAGTTCTTC.

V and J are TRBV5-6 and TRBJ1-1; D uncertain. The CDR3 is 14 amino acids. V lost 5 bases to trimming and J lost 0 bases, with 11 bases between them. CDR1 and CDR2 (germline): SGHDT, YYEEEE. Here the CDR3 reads CASRFNSMNTEAFF. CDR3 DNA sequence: TGTGCCAGCAGATTTAACAGCATGAACACTGAAGCTTTCTTT.

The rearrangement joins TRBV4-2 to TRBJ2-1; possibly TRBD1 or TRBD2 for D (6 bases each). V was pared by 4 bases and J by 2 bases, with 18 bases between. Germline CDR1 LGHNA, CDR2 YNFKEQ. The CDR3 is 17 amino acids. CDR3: CASSPQRSGAPYNEQFF. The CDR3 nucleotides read TGTGCCAGCAGCCCCCAAAGATCGGGGGCCCCCTACAATGAGCAGTTCTTC.

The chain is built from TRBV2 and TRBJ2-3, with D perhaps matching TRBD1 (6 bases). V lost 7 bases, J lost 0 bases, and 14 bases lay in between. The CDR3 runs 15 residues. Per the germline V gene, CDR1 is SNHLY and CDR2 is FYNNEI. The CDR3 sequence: CASTGQRTSTDTQYF. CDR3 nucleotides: TGTGCCAGCACTGGACAGCGGACTAGCACAGATACGCAGTATTTT.

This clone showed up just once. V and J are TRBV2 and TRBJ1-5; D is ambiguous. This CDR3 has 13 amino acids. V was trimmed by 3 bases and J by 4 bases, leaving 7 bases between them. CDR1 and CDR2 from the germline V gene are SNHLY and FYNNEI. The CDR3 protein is CASSESWNQPQHF. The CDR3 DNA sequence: TGTGCCAGCAGTGAGTCTTGGAATCAGCCCCAGCATTTT.

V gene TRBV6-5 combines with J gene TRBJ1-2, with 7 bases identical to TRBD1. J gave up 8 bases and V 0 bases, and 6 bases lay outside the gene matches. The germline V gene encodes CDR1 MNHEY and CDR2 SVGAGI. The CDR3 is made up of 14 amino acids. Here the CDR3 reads CASSYSQGVRGYTF. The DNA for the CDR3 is TGTGCCAGCAGTTACTCGCAGGGGGTGAGAGGCTACACCTTC.

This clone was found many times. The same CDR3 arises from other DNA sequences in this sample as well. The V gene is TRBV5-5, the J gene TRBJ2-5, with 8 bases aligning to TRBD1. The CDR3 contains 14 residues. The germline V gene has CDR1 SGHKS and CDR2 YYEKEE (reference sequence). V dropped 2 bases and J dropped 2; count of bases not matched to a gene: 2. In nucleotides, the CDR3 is TGTGCCAGCAGCTTCGGGGACAGGCAAGAGACCCAGTACTTC. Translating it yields CASSFGDRQETQYF.

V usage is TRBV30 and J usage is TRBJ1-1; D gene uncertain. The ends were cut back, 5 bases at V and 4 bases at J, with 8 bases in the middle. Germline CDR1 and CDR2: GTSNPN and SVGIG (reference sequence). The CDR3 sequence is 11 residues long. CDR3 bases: TGTGCCTGGTCGTGGAGCACTGAAGCTTTCTTT. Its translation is CAWSWSTEAFF.

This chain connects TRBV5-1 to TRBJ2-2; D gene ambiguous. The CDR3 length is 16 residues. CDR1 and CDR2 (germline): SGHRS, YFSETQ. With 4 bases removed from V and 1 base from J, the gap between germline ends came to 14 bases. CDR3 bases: TGCGCCAGCAGCCCGGCAAGGCAGCTGAACACCGGGGAGCTGTTTTTT. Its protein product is CASSPARQLNTGELFF.

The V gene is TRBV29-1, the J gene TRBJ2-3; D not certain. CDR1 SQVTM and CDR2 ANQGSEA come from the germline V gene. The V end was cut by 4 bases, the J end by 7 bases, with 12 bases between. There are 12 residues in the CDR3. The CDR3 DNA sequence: TGCAGCGTTGGATATAGGCAAAATACGCAGTATTTT. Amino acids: CSVGYRQNTQYF.

The CDR3 loop reads CASRTIYGYTF. In DNA, the CDR3 is TGTGCCAGCAGGACCATATATGGCTACACCTTC. This sequence joins TRBV6-5 and TRBJ1-2; D remains ambiguous. V was pared by 6 bases and J by 5 bases, with 7 bases between. This CDR3 has 11 amino acids. Looked up from germline, CDR1 is MNHEY and CDR2 is SVGAGI.

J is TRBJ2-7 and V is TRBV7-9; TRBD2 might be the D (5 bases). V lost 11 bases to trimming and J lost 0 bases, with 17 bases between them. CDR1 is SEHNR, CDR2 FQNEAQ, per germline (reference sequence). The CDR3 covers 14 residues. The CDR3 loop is CAEGPPGNSYEQYF. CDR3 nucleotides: TGTGCCGAGGGCCCACCAGGAAACTCCTACGAGCAGTACTTC.

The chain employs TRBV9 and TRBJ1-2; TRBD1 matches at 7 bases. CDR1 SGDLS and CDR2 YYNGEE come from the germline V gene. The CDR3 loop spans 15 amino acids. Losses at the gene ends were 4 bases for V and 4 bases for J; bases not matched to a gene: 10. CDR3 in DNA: TGTGCCAGCAGCCTCTTACAGGGGAATGGCTATGGCTACACCTTC. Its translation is CASSLLQGNGYGYTF.

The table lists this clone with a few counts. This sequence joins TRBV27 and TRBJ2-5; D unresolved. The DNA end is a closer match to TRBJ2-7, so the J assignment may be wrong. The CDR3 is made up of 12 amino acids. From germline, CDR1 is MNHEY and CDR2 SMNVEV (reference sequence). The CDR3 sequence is CASRGGAYEQYF. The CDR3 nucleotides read TGTGCCAGCAGGGGTGGGGCCTACGAGCAGTACTTC.

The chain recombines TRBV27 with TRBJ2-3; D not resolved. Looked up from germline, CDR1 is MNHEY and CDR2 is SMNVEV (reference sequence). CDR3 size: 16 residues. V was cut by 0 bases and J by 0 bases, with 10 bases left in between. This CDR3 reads CASSLSAGASTDTQYF. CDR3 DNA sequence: TGTGCCAGCAGTTTATCAGCTGGCGCCAGCACAGATACGCAGTATTTT.

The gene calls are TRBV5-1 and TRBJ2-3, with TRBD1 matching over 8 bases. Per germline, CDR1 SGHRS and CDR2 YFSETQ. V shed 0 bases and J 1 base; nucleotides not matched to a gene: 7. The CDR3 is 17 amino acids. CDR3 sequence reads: CASSLAPDRVGTDTQYF. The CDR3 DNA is TGCGCCAGCAGCTTGGCCCCGGACAGGGTGGGCACAGATACGCAGTATTTT.

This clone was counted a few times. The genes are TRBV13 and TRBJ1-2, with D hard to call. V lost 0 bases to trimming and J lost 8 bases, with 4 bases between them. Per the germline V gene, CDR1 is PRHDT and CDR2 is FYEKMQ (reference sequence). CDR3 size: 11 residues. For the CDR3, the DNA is TGTGCCAGCAGCTTAGGGGCGGGCTACACCTTC. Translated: CASSLGAGYTF. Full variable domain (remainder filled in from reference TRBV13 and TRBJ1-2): AAGVIQSPRHLIKEKRETATLKCYPIPRHDTVYWYQQGPGQDPQFLISFYEKMQSDKGSIPDRFSAQQFSDYHSELNMSSLELGDSALYFCASSLGAGYTFGSGTRLTVV.